This TCR beta chain comes out of a study of low-dose radiotherapy and immunotherapy resistance in tumors. The overall study: Across 26 weeks, 13 Gy in total went to Cohort 2, delivered as 1 Gy per fraction every two weeks.

This clonotype occurred many times. Time point reported: before trial treatment. Alpha and beta chains were covered, as first-strand cDNA relied on TRAV- and TRBV-specific primers. TCRs underwent roughly 19 PCR cycles of amplification with a constant-region primer and V-primer adapter. Using its own MiXCR run on the reads, TCRdb lists one record per CDR3 protein. The repertoire has 60,000 to 90,000 distinct CDR3 sequences, around a third of them found once; the top ten carry roughly 10%. The sequence derives from a female donor with ovarian cancer. The specimen comprised PBMCs, sampled before treatment.

CDR3 bases: TGCAGCGTTGAGGGTCAGGATAGATACGAGCAGTACTTC. Residues: CSVEGQDRYEQYF. The chain carries TRBV29-1 and TRBJ2-7; no clear D. Trimming took 3 bases from V and 4 from J, leaving 13 bases between them. The CDR3 is 13 amino acids. Germline lookup yields CDR1 SQVTM and CDR2 ANQGSEA.